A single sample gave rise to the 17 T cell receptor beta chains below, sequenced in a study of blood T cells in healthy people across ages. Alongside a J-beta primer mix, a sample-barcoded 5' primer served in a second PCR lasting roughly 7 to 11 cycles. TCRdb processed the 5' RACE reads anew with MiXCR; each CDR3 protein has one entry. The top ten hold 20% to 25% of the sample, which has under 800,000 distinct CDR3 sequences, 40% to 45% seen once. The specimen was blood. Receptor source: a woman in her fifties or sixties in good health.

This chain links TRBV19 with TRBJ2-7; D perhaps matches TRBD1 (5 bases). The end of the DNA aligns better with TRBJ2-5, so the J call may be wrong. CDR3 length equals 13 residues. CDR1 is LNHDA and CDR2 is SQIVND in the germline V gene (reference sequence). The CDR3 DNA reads TGTGCCAGTAGTAAACAGGCAGAAGAGACCCAGTACTTC. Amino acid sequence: CASSKQAEETQYF.

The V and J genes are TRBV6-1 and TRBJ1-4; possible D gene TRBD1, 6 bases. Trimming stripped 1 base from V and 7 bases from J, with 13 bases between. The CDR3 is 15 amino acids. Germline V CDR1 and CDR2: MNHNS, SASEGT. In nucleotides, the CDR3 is TGTGCCAGCAGTGAAGAGGCAGGGGCAGCTGAAAAACTGTTTTTT. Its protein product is CASSEEAGAAEKLFF.

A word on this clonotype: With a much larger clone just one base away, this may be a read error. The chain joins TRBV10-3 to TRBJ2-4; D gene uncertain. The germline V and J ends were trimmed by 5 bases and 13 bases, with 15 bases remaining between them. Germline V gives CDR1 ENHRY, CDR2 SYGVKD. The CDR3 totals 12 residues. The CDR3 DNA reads TGTGCCATCAGTTTTGAGGCATACAAGCAGTACTTC. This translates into CAISFEAYKQYF.

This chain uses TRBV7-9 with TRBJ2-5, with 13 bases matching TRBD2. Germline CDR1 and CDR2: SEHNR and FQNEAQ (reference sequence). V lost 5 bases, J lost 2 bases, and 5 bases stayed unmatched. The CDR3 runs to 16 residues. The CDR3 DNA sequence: TGTGCCAGCAGCATTGGGACTAGCGGGGCTCAAGAGACCCAGTACTTC. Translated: CASSIGTSGAQETQYF.

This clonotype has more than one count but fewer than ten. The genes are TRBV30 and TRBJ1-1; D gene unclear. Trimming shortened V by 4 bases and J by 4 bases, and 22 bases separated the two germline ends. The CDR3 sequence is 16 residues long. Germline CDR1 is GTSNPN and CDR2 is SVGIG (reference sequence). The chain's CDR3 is CAWTTSGKIISTEAFF. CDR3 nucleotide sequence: TGTGCCTGGACCACCAGTGGGAAGATAATCAGCACTGAAGCTTTCTTT.

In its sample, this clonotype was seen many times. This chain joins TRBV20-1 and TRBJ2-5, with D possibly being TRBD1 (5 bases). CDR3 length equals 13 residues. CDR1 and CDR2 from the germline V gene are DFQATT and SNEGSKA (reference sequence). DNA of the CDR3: TGCAGCCAAAACTGGGGCGGACAAGAGACCCAGTACTTC. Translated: CSQNWGGQETQYF.

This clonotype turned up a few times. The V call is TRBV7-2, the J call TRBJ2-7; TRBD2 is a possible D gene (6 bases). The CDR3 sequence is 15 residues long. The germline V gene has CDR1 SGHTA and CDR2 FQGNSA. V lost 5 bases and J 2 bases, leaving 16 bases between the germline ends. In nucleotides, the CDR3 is TGTGCCAGCAGCGTTGACTCTGGAGGGACCTACGAGCAGTACTTC. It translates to CASSVDSGGTYEQYF.

For the CDR3, the DNA is TGCGCCAGCAGCCAAGATATGGGATCTATTCATGGCTACACCTTC. Protein: CASSQDMGSIHGYTF. The chain has TRBV4-3 and TRBJ1-2; D is ambiguous. Trimming left V 0 bases short and J 6 bases short, with 14 bases between. CDR3 length: 15 amino acids. The germline V gene encodes CDR1 LGHNA and CDR2 YSLEER.

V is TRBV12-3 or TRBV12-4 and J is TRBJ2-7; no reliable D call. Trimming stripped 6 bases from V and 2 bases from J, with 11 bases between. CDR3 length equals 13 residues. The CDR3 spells CASSQRPTYEQYF. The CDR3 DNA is TGTGCCAGCAGCCAGAGACCAACCTACGAGCAGTACTTC.

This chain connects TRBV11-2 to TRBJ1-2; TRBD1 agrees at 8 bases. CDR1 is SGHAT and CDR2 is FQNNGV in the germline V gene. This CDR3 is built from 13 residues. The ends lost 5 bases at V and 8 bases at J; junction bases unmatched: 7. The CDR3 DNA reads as TGTGCCAGCAGCCTACAGGGGGAGGGAGGCTACACCTTC. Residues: CASSLQGEGGYTF.

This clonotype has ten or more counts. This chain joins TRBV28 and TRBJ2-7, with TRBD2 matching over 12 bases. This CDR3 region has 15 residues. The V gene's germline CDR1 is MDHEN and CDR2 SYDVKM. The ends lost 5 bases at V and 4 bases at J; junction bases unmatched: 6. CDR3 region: CASSPGTSGRYEQYF. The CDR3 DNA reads TGTGCCAGCAGTCCCGGGACTAGCGGGCGTTACGAGCAGTACTTC.

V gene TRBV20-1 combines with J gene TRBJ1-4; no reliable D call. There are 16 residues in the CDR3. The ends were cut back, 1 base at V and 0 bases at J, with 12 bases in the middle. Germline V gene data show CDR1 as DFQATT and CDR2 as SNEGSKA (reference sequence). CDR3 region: CSARVLLGATNEKLFF. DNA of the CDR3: TGCAGTGCTAGAGTCCTTCTTGGAGCAACTAATGAAAAACTGTTTTTT.

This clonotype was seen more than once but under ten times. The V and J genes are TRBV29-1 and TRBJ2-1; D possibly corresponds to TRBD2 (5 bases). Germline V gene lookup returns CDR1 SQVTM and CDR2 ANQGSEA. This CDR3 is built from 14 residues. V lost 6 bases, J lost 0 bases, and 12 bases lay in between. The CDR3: CSVMPEDSYNEQFF. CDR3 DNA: TGCAGCGTCATGCCGGAGGACTCCTACAATGAGCAGTTCTTC.

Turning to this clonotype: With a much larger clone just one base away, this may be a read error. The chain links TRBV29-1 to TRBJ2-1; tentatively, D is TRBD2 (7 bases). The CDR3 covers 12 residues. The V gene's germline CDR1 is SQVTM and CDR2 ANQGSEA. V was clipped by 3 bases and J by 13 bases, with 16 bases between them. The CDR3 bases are TGCAGCGTTGAGGGGGGGGCTGGAACCCAGTTCTTC. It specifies CSVEGGAGTQFF.

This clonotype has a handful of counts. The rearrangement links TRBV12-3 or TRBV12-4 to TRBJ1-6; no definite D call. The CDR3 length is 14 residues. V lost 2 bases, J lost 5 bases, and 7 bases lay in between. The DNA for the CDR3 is TGTGCCAGCAGTTTAACGGCGGATAATTCACCCCTCCACTTT. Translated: CASSLTADNSPLHF.

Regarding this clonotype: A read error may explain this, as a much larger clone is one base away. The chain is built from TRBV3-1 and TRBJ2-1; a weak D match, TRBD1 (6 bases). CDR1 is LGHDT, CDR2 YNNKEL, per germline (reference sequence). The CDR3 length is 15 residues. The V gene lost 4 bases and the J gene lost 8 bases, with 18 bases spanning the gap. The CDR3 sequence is CASSPSGTTNDEQFF. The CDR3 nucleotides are TGTGCCAGCAGCCCATCCGGGACAACCAACGATGAGCAGTTCTTC.

The DNA for the CDR3 is TGTGCCGCCAGACCTGGGGCGCTCCAAGAGACCCAGTACTTC. As protein: CAARPGALQETQYF. The rearrangement joins TRBV6-6 to TRBJ2-5, with a weak D call TRBD1 (5 bases). Germline CDR1 and CDR2: MNHNY and SVGAGI (reference sequence). V lost 11 bases, J lost 1 base, and 17 bases lay in between. The CDR3 totals 14 residues.